Reported below is one T cell receptor beta chain. This sample is part of a study of CD8 T cells in Susac syndrome. Germline CDR1 DFQATT, CDR2 SNEGSKA (reference sequence). This CDR3 contains 16 residues. V was clipped by 0 bases and J by 2 bases, with 13 bases between them. The authors reverse transcribed roughly 0.5 to 1 ug RNA with random hexamers. Across 54 Vbeta and 13 Jbeta, immunoSEQ multiplex PCR amplified TCR beta CDR3. Each CDR3 protein is one row after TCRdb ran MiXCR on the immunoSEQ multiplex PCR reads. The data show more than 150,000 distinct CDR3 sequences, around 94% seen once. TCR beta sequencing was performed on blood CD8+ and CD4+ T cells.

The sequence was collected from a human donor in good health. The J gene is TRBJ1-4, the V gene TRBV20-1, with D possibly matching TRBD1 (5 bases). Sequencing used CD4+ T cells from PBMCs. CDR3: CSARDLLDSTNEKLFF. In DNA, the CDR3 is TGCAGTGCTAGAGATTTGTTAGACAGCACTAATGAAAAACTGTTTTTT.